A selection of T cell receptor beta chains follows, all from one sample in a study of cytomegalovirus exposure and HLA in healthy donors. Only in-frame clones appear in the TCRdb table, and some are missing; sequencing was by immunoSEQ multiplex PCR. Of roughly 48,000 clones listed, about 73% are singletons. Material: PBMCs. The origin of the receptors is a woman aged 25 to 39 in good health and CMV-seronegative. CDR3s include the opening cysteine and the closing phenylalanine or tryptophan. D genes are given only for firm matches. Clone size is shown for a subset of rows, as once, few, many or a class of expanded clone.

v_gene	abundance	j_gene	d_gene	CDR3aa	CDR3nt
TRBV6-5	.	TRBJ2-1	TRBD2	CASSYSLAGNEQFF	TGTGCCAGCAGTTACTCCCTAGCGGGCAATGAGCAGTTCTTC
TRBV30	few	TRBJ2-7	.	CAWSVLGLNYEQYF	TGTGCCTGGAGTGTACTGGGGCTTAACTACGAGCAGTACTTC
TRBV5-1	.	TRBJ2-2	TRBD2	CASSSLAGGPTGELFF	TGCGCCAGCAGCTCCCTAGCGGGGGGCCCCACCGGGGAGCTGTTTTTT
TRBV14	.	TRBJ1-3	.	CASSHTGWYTIYF	TGTGCCAGCAGCCACACAGGGTGGTACACCATATATTTT
TRBV14	few	TRBJ1-2	.	CASSQDVFGFYGYTF	TGTGCCAGCAGCCAAGATGTTTTTGGCTTCTATGGCTACACCTTC
TRBV30	once	TRBJ1-6	TRBD1	CACTGGRSPLHF	TGTGCCTGTACAGGGGGACGCTCACCCCTCCACTTT
TRBV4-2	.	TRBJ2-3	TRBD2	CASSSPSSGGGTDTQYF	TGTGCCAGCAGCTCCCCCTCTAGCGGGGGGGGCACAGATACGCAGTATTTT
TRBV2	.	TRBJ1-2	TRBD1	CASSSQGAGYGYTF	TGTGCCAGCAGTTCACAGGGGGCAGGGTATGGCTACACCTTC
TRBV5-1	.	TRBJ2-5	TRBD1	CASSLRGRETQYF	TGCGCCAGCAGCCTTAGGGGGCGAGAGACCCAGTACTTC
TRBV7-9	.	TRBJ2-3	.	CASSFGRNTDTQYF	TGTGCCAGCAGCTTTGGCAGAAACACAGATACGCAGTATTTT
TRBV28	.	TRBJ2-7	.	CASSSTSGTGSYEQYF	TGTGCCAGCAGCTCGACTTCCGGGACTGGCTCCTACGAGCAGTACTTC
TRBV6-5	.	TRBJ1-4	.	CASSLTGVRAEKLFF	TGTGCCAGCAGTTTGACAGGCGTACGGGCTGAAAAACTGTTTTTT
TRBV15	.	TRBJ1-1	.	CATLSGGQEAFF	TGTGCCACCCTTTCGGGGGGACAAGAAGCTTTCTTT
TRBV18	many	TRBJ1-4	.	CASSPDPGIDLFF	TGTGCCAGCTCACCGGATCCCGGGATCGACCTGTTTTTT
TRBV5-6	once	TRBJ1-1	TRBD1	CASSHQGAAEAFF	TGTGCCAGCAGCCACCAGGGGGCGGCTGAAGCTTTCTTT
TRBV11-2	.	TRBJ1-1	.	CAITGNTEAFF	TGTGCCATCACAGGGAACACTGAAGCTTTCTTT
TRBV29-1	.	TRBJ2-1	TRBD2	CSVEDLVAGSSYNEQFF	TGCAGCGTTGAAGATCTGGTAGCGGGGAGCTCCTACAATGAGCAGTTCTTC
TRBV29-1	.	TRBJ2-7	TRBD2	CSVEGGTSGRPLGEQYF	TGCAGCGTTGAAGGAGGAACTAGCGGGAGGCCCTTGGGAGAGCAGTACTTC
TRBV5-1	.	TRBJ1-6	.	CASSLGLGAASPLHF	TGCGCCAGCAGCTTGGGTCTAGGGGCGGCATCACCCCTCCACTTT
TRBV7-2	.	TRBJ2-2	.	CASSWTAGAGTGELFF	TGTGCCAGCAGTTGGACCGCAGGGGCCGGCACCGGGGAGCTGTTTTTT
TRBV7-9	.	TRBJ1-1	TRBD1	CASSLQGTATEAFF	TGTGCCAGCAGCCTACAGGGGACTGCCACTGAAGCTTTCTTT
TRBV18	.	TRBJ1-1	.	CASSQGSGNTEAFF	TGTGCCAGCTCACAGGGGTCCGGGAACACTGAAGCTTTCTTT
TRBV29-1	.	TRBJ2-1	.	CSVEDSHRDGYNEQFF	TGCAGCGTTGAAGACTCTCACAGGGATGGCTACAATGAGCAGTTCTTC
TRBV27	.	TRBJ1-1	.	CASSLSRGTEAFF	TGTGCCAGCAGTTTATCTAGGGGTACTGAAGCTTTCTTT
TRBV28	.	TRBJ2-7	.	CASSLNRVGYEQYF	TGTGCCAGCAGTTTAAACAGGGTGGGGTACGAGCAGTACTTC
TRBV5-1	.	TRBJ2-7	.	CASSDPRMGEQYF	TGCGCCAGCAGTGACCCTAGGATGGGCGAGCAGTACTTC
TRBV4-2	once	TRBJ2-7	.	CASSQDMEGINEQYF	TGTGCCAGCAGCCAAGACATGGAGGGGATCAACGAGCAGTACTTC
TRBV7-2	.	TRBJ2-7	TRBD2	CASSLGGGVPYEQYF	TGTGCCAGCAGCTTAGGTGGGGGGGTACCCTACGAGCAGTACTTC
TRBV28	.	TRBJ1-2	TRBD1	CASRVAGQGVSDYGYTF	TGTGCCAGCAGAGTCGCTGGACAGGGCGTCTCGGACTATGGCTACACCTTC
TRBV2	.	TRBJ2-2	TRBD2	CASSVPTSGIFTGELFF	TGTGCCAGCAGCGTACCTACTAGCGGGATCTTCACCGGGGAGCTGTTTTTT
TRBV7-9	.	TRBJ1-5	.	CASSLGAPGNQPQHF	TGTGCCAGCAGCTTAGGGGCCCCGGGGAATCAGCCCCAGCATTTT
TRBV10-2	.	TRBJ1-5	.	CASSRYSNQPQHF	TGCGCCAGCAGTCGGTATAGCAATCAGCCCCAGCATTTT
TRBV7-9	.	TRBJ2-2	.	CASSLLASGTGELFF	TGTGCCAGCAGCTTACTCGCGAGCGGGACCGGGGAGCTGTTTTTT
TRBV6-1	.	TRBJ1-5	.	CASSVYSNQPQHF	TGTGCCAGCAGTGTGTATAGCAATCAGCCCCAGCATTTT
TRBV4-1	.	TRBJ2-5	TRBD2	CASSQDIQLAGAPLSGETQYF	TGCGCCAGCAGCCAAGATATTCAACTAGCGGGAGCCCCTCTATCGGGAGAGACCCAGTACTTC
TRBV16	few	TRBJ1-1	.	CASSPQGGTEAFF	TGTGCCAGCAGCCCGCAGGGAGGCACTGAAGCTTTCTTT
TRBV4-2	medium-sized	TRBJ1-4	.	CASSQEGRQGNEKLFF	TGTGCCAGCAGCCAAGAAGGACGGCAGGGTAATGAAAAACTGTTTTTT
TRBV6-5	.	TRBJ2-7	.	CASSYGGTSYEQYF	TGTGCCAGCAGTTACGGCGGGACCTCCTACGAGCAGTACTTC
TRBV11-2	.	TRBJ2-7	TRBD2	CASSLSASGSAYEQYF	TGTGCCAGCAGCTTATCGGCTAGCGGGTCAGCCTACGAGCAGTACTTC
TRBV6-1	.	TRBJ1-4	TRBD1	CASSDGTGFYEKLFF	TGTGCCAGCAGTGATGGGACAGGATTTTATGAAAAACTGTTTTTT
TRBV7-2	.	TRBJ2-7	.	CASRDYSYEQYF	TGTGCCAGCAGGGACTATTCCTACGAGCAGTACTTC
TRBV28	.	TRBJ2-6	.	CASGTGGELSGANVLTF	TGTGCCAGCGGGACTGGCGGCGAGCTCTCTGGGGCCAACGTCCTGACTTTC
TRBV6-6	.	TRBJ1-1	.	CASSSLTVGRAEAFF	TGTGCCAGCAGTTCCCTGACAGTGGGGCGCGCTGAAGCTTTCTTT
TRBV15	.	TRBJ1-4	.	CATSKDRINEKLFF	TGTGCCACCAGCAAAGACAGAATAAATGAAAAACTGTTTTTT
TRBV25-1	.	TRBJ2-1	TRBD2	CATHNSGVNEQFF	TGTGCCACGCACAATAGCGGGGTCAATGAGCAGTTCTTC
TRBV28	.	TRBJ2-7	.	CASSLEFNEQYF	TGTGCCAGCAGTCTGGAGTTTAACGAGCAGTACTTC
TRBV6-1	.	TRBJ2-7	TRBD2	CASIQRGLADEQYF	TGTGCCAGCATCCAGAGGGGACTAGCGGACGAGCAGTACTTC
TRBV6-1	.	TRBJ1-5	.	CATNRGGQPQHF	TGTGCCACAAACCGAGGGGGTCAGCCCCAGCATTTT